The present T cell receptor (beta chain) was sequenced within a study of shared clonotypes between healthy human individuals. At the level of the study: Each donor's CD4 naive and CD4 memory cells filled three plates apiece, CD8 naive two, and CD8 memory one.

Splitting the CD4+ cells yielded a CD45RA+ naive subset and a CD45RA-negative memory subset. From germline, CDR1 is GTSNPN and CDR2 SVGIG (reference sequence). Trimming at V came to 1 base and at J to 4 bases, leaving 4 bases not matched to a gene. The CDR3 extends over 14 amino acids. The test was conducted at deep level. The DNA input per sorted-subset replicate PCR was roughly 0.2 ug, corresponding to some 27,000 T cell genomes. Only in-frame clones appear in the TCRdb table, and some are missing; sequencing was by immunoSEQ multiplex PCR. In the table there are some 2,500,000 clones, roughly 93% of which are singletons.

This clonotype was sampled from a man aged 18 to 29 in good health. Some clones in this sample may be carry-over from other donors' samples. The chain has TRBV30 and TRBJ1-2; 9 bases map to TRBD1. The sample comprised naive CD4+ T cells from PBMCs. The subset: CD45RA+ positively selected. CDR3 amino acids: CAWSGQGESYGYTF. DNA for the CDR3: TGTGCCTGGAGTGGACAGGGGGAATCCTATGGCTACACCTTC.